This passage covers 18 T cell receptor beta chains from one sample sequenced in a study of blood T cell repertoires in COVID-19. Repertoires were generated with immunoSEQ multiplex PCR, while TCRdb's copy carries only in-frame clones and drops some. The sample shows hundreds of thousands of clones, roughly 83% of them seen only once. Sequencing used peripheral blood. The source is a woman of 80 years or more with COVID-19, enrolled during active disease.

The rearrangement links TRBV18 to TRBJ1-3; maybe TRBD1 (5 bases). CDR1 and CDR2 from the germline V gene are KGHSH and LQKENI. Trimming removed 5 bases at V and 0 bases at J, with 17 bases between. The CDR3 length is 17 residues. The CDR3: CASSSSDVRVSGNTIYF. The CDR3 nucleotides read TGTGCCAGCTCATCAAGCGATGTCAGGGTCTCTGGAAACACCATATATTTT.

The V and J genes are TRBV11-1 and TRBJ1-1; weak D call: TRBD1 (6 bases). This CDR3 is 14 amino acids long. Germline V gene data show CDR1 as SGHAT and CDR2 as FQDESV (reference sequence). Trimming stripped 4 bases from V and 1 base from J, with 10 bases between. The CDR3 region is CASSYRAGNTEAFF. The CDR3 nucleotides are TGTGCCAGCAGCTACAGGGCGGGGAACACTGAAGCTTTCTTT.

The chain joins TRBV7-2 to TRBJ1-2, with D perhaps TRBD1 (6 bases). Trimming removed 4 bases from V and 2 bases from J, with 14 bases in between. Germline CDR1 and CDR2: SGHTA and FQGNSA. This CDR3 region has 15 residues. CDR3 amino acids: CASSSFEGVNYGYTF. The DNA of the CDR3 is TGTGCCAGCAGCTCCTTTGAGGGGGTGAACTATGGCTACACCTTC.

The V gene is TRBV10-3, the J gene TRBJ2-7; 7 bases fit TRBD1. The germline CDR1 and CDR2 sequences are ENHRY and SYGVKD. The CDR3 has 13 amino acids. V shed 5 bases, J shed 2 bases, and the junction held 3 bases outside the gene matches. DNA for the CDR3: TGTGCCATCAGTACGGGACAGACCTACGAGCAGTACTTC. It yields the protein CAISTGQTYEQYF.

The chain recombines TRBV5-6 with TRBJ2-7; 7 nucleotides match TRBD1. The CDR3 is 17 amino acids. The germline gives CDR1 SGHDT, CDR2 YYEEEE. J lost 5 bases, V lost 7 bases, and 21 bases had no gene match. CDR3 amino acids: CASPPLSEGALGHEQYV. CDR3 in DNA: TGTGCCAGCCCCCCTCTTAGCGAGGGGGCCCTTGGGCACGAGCAGTACGTC.

The rearrangement joins TRBV5-8 to TRBJ1-2; 7 bases align to TRBD1. The J segment lost 3 bases and the V segment lost 4 bases, leaving 12 bases of the junction unmatched. The CDR3 loop spans 16 amino acids. The germline gives CDR1 SGHTS, CDR2 YDEGEE. The CDR3 loop is CASSLRPGTAHYGYTF. The CDR3 DNA follows: TGTGCCAGCAGCCTGCGTCCCGGGACAGCGCACTATGGCTACACCTTC.

The genes are TRBV6-2 or TRBV6-3 and TRBJ2-7, with 10 bases fitting TRBD2. This CDR3 contains 17 residues. V gave up 6 bases and J gave up 1 base; unmatched junction bases: 12. Germline CDR1 reads MNHEY; CDR2 reads SVGEGT. In DNA, the CDR3 is TGTGCCAGCAGCGCCCCCCAGAAGCGGGGGGGTTCCTACGAGCAGTACTTC. Protein: CASSAPQKRGGSYEQYF.

This clone has a handful of counts. The chain recombines TRBV9 with TRBJ1-4; unclear D gene. This CDR3 is 16 amino acids long. V was clipped by 2 bases and J by 0 bases, with 11 bases between them. CDR1 and CDR2 (germline): SGDLS, YYNGEE. CDR3 region: CASSVGRITTNEKLFF. The CDR3 DNA reads as TGTGCCAGCAGCGTGGGGAGGATTACAACTAATGAAAAACTGTTTTTT.

This chain joins TRBV7-2 and TRBJ2-7; 8 bases align to TRBD1. CDR3 length: 15 amino acids. Germline V gene lookup returns CDR1 SGHTA and CDR2 FQGNSA. The V segment lost 5 bases and the J segment 3 bases; nucleotides outside the gene matches: 9. The CDR3 nucleotides read TGTGCCAGCAGCCCCAACAGGGGGAGTTACTACGAGCAGTACTTC. The encoded protein is CASSPNRGSYYEQYF.

The genes are TRBV19 and TRBJ1-4; 9 bases agree with TRBD1. The CDR3 spans 15 residues. Germline V gene data show CDR1 as LNHDA and CDR2 as SQIVND (reference sequence). V dropped 6 bases and J dropped 7; count of bases not matched to a gene: 9. The CDR3 is CASSPGQGIGEKLFF. CDR3 sequence (DNA): TGTGCCAGTAGCCCCGGACAGGGGATAGGTGAAAAACTGTTTTTT.

The J gene is TRBJ1-5, the V gene TRBV19, with unresolved D. The germline gives CDR1 LNHDA, CDR2 SQIVND (reference sequence). V gave up 3 bases and J gave up 4 bases, with 7 bases separating them. This CDR3 is 13 amino acids long. The CDR3 spells CASSMQKNQPQHF. The CDR3 DNA is TGTGCCAGTAGTATGCAGAAAAATCAGCCCCAGCATTTT.

The chain uses TRBV18 and TRBJ1-2; D unresolved. This CDR3 has 13 amino acids. Looked up from germline, CDR1 is KGHSH and CDR2 is LQKENI. V lost 8 bases to trimming and J lost 6 bases, with 16 bases between them. In nucleotides, the CDR3 is TGTGCCAGCCGATACACGACTTCCGATGGCTACACCTTC. The encoded protein is CASRYTTSDGYTF. The full variable domain, in which reference TRBV18 and TRBJ1-2 provide the parts outside the CDR3, is NAGVMQNPRHLVRRRGQEARLRCSPMKGHSHVYWYRQLPEEGLKFMVYLQKENIIDESGMPKERFSAEFPKEGPSILRIQQVVRGDSAAYFCASRYTTSDGYTFGSGTRLTVV.

The chain joins TRBV3-1 (or the pseudogene TRBV3-2) to TRBJ1-5; TRBD1 aligns across 8 bases. V dropped 1 base and J dropped 5; count of bases not matched to a gene: 4. This CDR3 comprises 15 residues. Germline CDR1 and CDR2: LGHDT and YNNKEL (reference sequence). The CDR3, as DNA: TGTGCCAGCAGCCAAGGGACAGGGAATCATCAGCCCCAGCATTTT. This gives the protein CASSQGTGNHQPQHF.

The rearrangement joins TRBV18 to TRBJ1-1; 8 bases fit TRBD1. V shed 3 bases and J 1 base; nucleotides not matched to a gene: 7. Germline CDR1 is KGHSH and CDR2 is LQKENI. The CDR3 is made up of 16 amino acids. The CDR3 DNA is TGTGCCAGCTCACCTCCGGGACAGGAGGGGAACACTGAAGCTTTCTTT. Translating gives CASSPPGQEGNTEAFF.

This clone was picked up a small number of times. The rearrangement uses TRBV7-3 and TRBJ2-1; tentative D call: TRBD2 (5 bases). Trimming removed 5 bases at V and 8 bases at J, with 10 bases between. Germline CDR1 and CDR2: SGHTA and FQGTGA. The CDR3 spans 12 residues. Here the CDR3 reads CASSRGFDEQFF. CDR3 bases: TGTGCCAGCAGCCGGGGTTTCGATGAGCAGTTCTTC.

The V gene is TRBV5-1, the J gene TRBJ2-3; possible D gene TRBD1, 6 bases. This CDR3 contains 14 residues. Germline CDR1 reads SGHRS; CDR2 reads YFSETQ. Between the trimmed V and J ends, which lost 7 bases and 5 bases, there was a span of 17 bases. The chain's CDR3 is CASQDWGQVDTQYF. CDR3 DNA sequence: TGCGCCAGCCAGGATTGGGGGCAGGTAGATACGCAGTATTTT.

This clone was recorded a few times. The rearrangement links TRBV27 to TRBJ1-2, with D possibly matching TRBD1 (6 bases). Trimming left V 7 bases short and J 5 bases short, with 14 bases between. The CDR3 is 13 amino acids. CDR1 and CDR2 from the germline V gene are MNHEY and SMNVEV (reference sequence). CDR3 DNA sequence: TGTGCCAGCACCGACGGTACAGGGTATGGCTACACCTTC. It codes for CASTDGTGYGYTF.

The chain employs TRBV28 and TRBJ2-7, with 11 bases lining up with TRBD2. This CDR3 comprises 16 residues. J gave up 5 bases and V 8 bases, and 14 bases lay outside the gene matches. The germline CDR1 and CDR2 sequences are MDHEN and SYDVKM. The CDR3 reads CASAKIGTSGLDEQYF. CDR3 sequence (DNA): TGTGCCAGCGCCAAAATAGGGACTAGCGGTTTGGACGAGCAGTACTTC. Supplemented by reference TRBV28 and TRBJ2-7, the full variable domain reads DVKVTQSSRYLVKRTGEKVFLECVQDMDHENMFWYRQDPGLGLRLIYFSYDVKMKEKGDIPEGYSVSREKKERFSLILESASTNQTSMYLCASAKIGTSGLDEQYFGPGTRLTVT.